This is a list of T cell receptor beta chains from one sample in a study of T cells in Graves' hyperthyroidism and ophthalmopathy. TCRdb re-analysed the multiplex PCR reads in MiXCR, keeping a single row per CDR3 protein. Found here are hundreds of thousands of distinct CDR3 sequences, about a sixth of them singletons; the top ten hold about 3.5%. The sample was blood. The source is a woman aged 40-49 years with Graves' ophthalmopathy. Both conserved end residues are part of each CDR3. D genes are given only for firm matches. Clone size appears in some rows only: once, few, many, or a class for an expanded clone.

V	J	D	size	CDR3	DNA
TRBV7-2	TRBJ2-5	.	few	CASSSRGGRETQYF	TGTGCCAGCAGCTCAAGGGGGGGCCGCGAGACCCAGTACTTC
TRBV10-3	TRBJ1-1	.	few	CAISEGGGGTEAFF	TGTGCCATCAGTGAGGGCGGGGGGGGCACTGAAGCTTTCTTT
TRBV19	TRBJ2-3	TRBD2	.	CASSSGRDTSATDTQYF	TGTGCCAGTAGTAGCGGGAGGGATACATCGGCTACAGATACGCAGTATTTT
TRBV28	TRBJ2-5	.	many	CASSSLGGGAETQYF	TGTGCCAGCAGTAGCTTAGGCGGGGGCGCAGAGACCCAGTACTTC
TRBV20-1	TRBJ1-1	TRBD1	.	CSAPFAGQTFLNEAFF	TGCAGTGCCCCCTTCGCGGGACAGACGTTCTTGAATGAAGCTTTCTTT
TRBV20-1	TRBJ2-1	TRBD2	.	CSAALLAGGRSEQFF	TGCAGTGCCGCCTTACTAGCGGGGGGGCGGAGTGAGCAGTTCTTC
TRBV5-1	TRBJ2-7	.	many	CASSLEGGASSYEQYF	TGCGCCAGCAGCTTGGAGGGGGGGGCAAGCTCCTACGAGCAGTACTTC
TRBV19	TRBJ2-5	TRBD1	few	CASSPTQGDRGIETQYF	TGTGCCAGTAGCCCCACCCAGGGGGACAGGGGGATAGAGACCCAGTACTTC
TRBV29-1	TRBJ2-5	TRBD2	few	CSVTGGPGRGSAETQYF	TGCAGCGTTACGGGAGGGCCGGGTCGGGGTTCGGCAGAGACCCAGTACTTC
TRBV3-1	TRBJ1-2	TRBD1	few	CASSQGLGQASSYGYTF	TGTGCCAGCAGCCAAGGTTTGGGACAGGCTTCTAGCTATGGCTACACCTTC
TRBV15	TRBJ2-1	TRBD2	.	CATRAGTSLTEWNEQFF	TGTGCCACCAGGGCCGGGACTAGCCTAACAGAATGGAATGAGCAGTTCTTC
TRBV5-1	TRBJ2-3	.	many	CASSDDWGDTQYF	TGCGCCAGCAGCGACGACTGGGGAGATACGCAGTATTTT
TRBV16	TRBJ2-1	.	.	CASSQSDEQFF	TGTGCCAGCAGCCAATCGGATGAGCAGTTCTTC
TRBV7-9	TRBJ1-1	TRBD1	few	CASSPQGGMNTEAFF	TGTGCCAGCAGTCCCCAGGGGGGCATGAACACTGAAGCTTTCTTT
TRBV12-3/TRBV12-4	TRBJ1-4	TRBD1	.	CASRKQGAVEKLFF	TGTGCCAGCAGGAAACAGGGGGCGGTTGAAAAACTGTTTTTT
TRBV4-1	TRBJ2-2	TRBD2	.	CASSPPQGLAGVSTGELFF	TGCGCCAGCAGCCCACCCCAGGGACTAGCGGGGGTTTCCACCGGGGAGCTGTTTTTT